A selection of T cell receptor beta chains follows, all from one sample in a study of cytomegalovirus exposure and HLA in healthy donors. Produced via immunoSEQ multiplex PCR; TCRdb's table is partial and in-frame only. The data show approximately 200,000 clones, with roughly 79% seen just once and around 1.9% held by the top ten. Sequenced sample: PBMCs. The receptors derive from a man aged 25 to 45 in good health and CMV-seronegative. Each CDR3 is given with its conserved first and last residue. A D gene is named only where the DNA matches it firmly. Clone sizes are given selectively: once, few, many, or a class where the clone is expanded.

CDR3 protein	CDR3 DNA	J gene	V gene	clone size	D gene
CASSPRQGYEQYF	TGTGCCAGCAGCCCCAGACAGGGCTACGAGCAGTACTTC	TRBJ2-7	TRBV9	-	TRBD1
CASSLLAESSYEQYF	TGTGCCAGCAGCTTACTAGCGGAGAGCTCCTACGAGCAGTACTTC	TRBJ2-7	TRBV7-9	-	TRBD2
CASSQPEAGWDGELFF	TGTGCCAGCAGCCAACCCGAGGCAGGGTGGGACGGGGAGCTGTTTTTT	TRBJ2-2	TRBV5-8	once	-
CASTHGQGPHEQYF	TGTGCCAGCACCCACGGGCAGGGGCCTCACGAGCAGTACTTC	TRBJ2-7	TRBV6-6	-	-
CASSLGGGTNEKLFF	TGTGCCAGCAGTTTGGGGGGAGGAACTAATGAAAAACTGTTTTTT	TRBJ1-4	TRBV27	-	-
CASSGRLAGSRLSTDTQYF	TGTGCCAGCAGCGGACGACTAGCGGGGAGTCGGCTTAGCACAGATACGCAGTATTTT	TRBJ2-3	TRBV7-9	once	TRBD2
CASSPPRRPGELFF	TGCGCCAGCAGCCCCCCCCGGCGGCCCGGGGAGCTGTTTTTT	TRBJ2-2	TRBV4-1	-	-
CASSPGTSSSSYEQYF	TGTGCCAGCAGCCCAGGGACTAGCTCCAGCTCCTACGAGCAGTACTTC	TRBJ2-7	TRBV7-6	-	TRBD2
CASSHRAGEGRHYEQYF	TGCGCCAGCAGCCACAGGGCCGGGGAGGGCAGACACTACGAGCAGTACTTC	TRBJ2-7	TRBV4-1	few	TRBD2
CASSLDRGPSEQYF	TGTGCCAGCAGCTTGGACAGGGGACCGAGTGAGCAGTACTTC	TRBJ2-7	TRBV5-4	-	TRBD1
CASSSYRGAGELFF	TGTGCCAGCAGCTCGTACAGGGGAGCCGGGGAGCTGTTTTTT	TRBJ2-2	TRBV7-9	-	TRBD1
CASSFSSSGTQYF	TGTGCCAGCAGCTTCAGTTCCTCGGGGACCCAGTACTTC	TRBJ2-5	TRBV5-8	-	-
CASSQGYRGPSGKNEQFF	TGCGCCAGCAGCCAAGGATATAGAGGGCCTAGCGGGAAGAATGAGCAGTTCTTC	TRBJ2-1	TRBV4-1	-	TRBD2
CASSTGTHSNQPQHF	TGTGCCAGCAGCACAGGGACCCATAGCAATCAGCCCCAGCATTTT	TRBJ1-5	TRBV27	-	-
CASSQSDTTYEQYF	TGCGCCAGCAGCCAGTCCGACACGACCTACGAGCAGTACTTC	TRBJ2-7	TRBV4-1	-	-
CASSWGTSGSGEQFF	TGTGCCAGCAGCTGGGGGACTAGCGGGAGCGGTGAGCAGTTCTTC	TRBJ2-1	TRBV11-2	-	TRBD2
CASSALPNYGYTF	TGTGCCAGCAGCGCTCTACCTAACTATGGCTACACCTTC	TRBJ1-2	TRBV2	-	-
CASSPGLAGQNEQFF	TGCGCCAGCAGCCCGGGACTAGCGGGCCAGAATGAGCAGTTCTTC	TRBJ2-1	TRBV5-1	-	TRBD2
CASRSSGTGDGYTF	TGTGCCAGCAGATCATCCGGGACAGGAGATGGCTACACCTTC	TRBJ1-2	TRBV7-9	-	TRBD1
CSVPGQSYRLYGYTF	TGCAGCGTCCCCGGACAGAGCTACCGTTTATATGGCTACACCTTC	TRBJ1-2	TRBV29-1	-	-
CASSYRVPYEQYF	TGTGCCAGCAGTTACCGGGTCCCCTACGAGCAGTACTTC	TRBJ2-7	TRBV27	-	-
CASMQDSNQPQHF	TGTGCCAGCATGCAGGATAGCAATCAGCCCCAGCATTTT	TRBJ1-5	TRBV2	-	-
CASSPAGGSYEQYF	TGCGCCAGCAGCCCAGCGGGTGGTTCCTACGAGCAGTACTTC	TRBJ2-7	TRBV10-1	-	-